This T cell receptor beta chain was retrieved from a study of Tregs in tolerant kidney transplant recipients. Libraries were prepared by immunoSEQ multiplex PCR; TCRdb keeps only in-frame clonotypes and omits some of them. The table includes 98,000 or so clones, roughly 89% detected once. Germline assignment: CDR1 SGHAT and CDR2 FQNNGV. J gave up 4 bases and V 2 bases, and 8 bases lay outside the gene matches. The CDR3 runs 15 residues. Here the sequenced sample was CD4+ T cells from blood, taken before the transplant. The receptor was derived from a human donor who received a combined kidney and bone marrow transplant. The chain uses TRBV11-2 and TRBJ2-7, with 7 bases that match TRBD1. The CDR3 nucleotides read TGTGCCAGCAGCTTATCCAGGACAGGAATTTACGAGCAGTACTTC. This sequence encodes CASSLSRTGIYEQYF.